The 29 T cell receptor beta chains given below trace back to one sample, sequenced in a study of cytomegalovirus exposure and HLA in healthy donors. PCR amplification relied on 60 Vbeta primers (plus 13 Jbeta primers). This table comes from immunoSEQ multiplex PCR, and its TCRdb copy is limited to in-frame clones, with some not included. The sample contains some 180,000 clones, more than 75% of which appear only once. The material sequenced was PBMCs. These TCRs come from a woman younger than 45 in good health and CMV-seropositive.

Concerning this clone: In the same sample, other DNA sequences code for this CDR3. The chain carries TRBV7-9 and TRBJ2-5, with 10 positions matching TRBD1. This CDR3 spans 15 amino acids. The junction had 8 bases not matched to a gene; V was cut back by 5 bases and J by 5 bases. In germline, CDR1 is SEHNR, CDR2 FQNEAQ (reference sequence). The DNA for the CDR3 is TGTGCCAGCAGCCCACCGGGACAGGGGACGGAGACCCAGTACTTC. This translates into CASSPPGQGTETQYF.

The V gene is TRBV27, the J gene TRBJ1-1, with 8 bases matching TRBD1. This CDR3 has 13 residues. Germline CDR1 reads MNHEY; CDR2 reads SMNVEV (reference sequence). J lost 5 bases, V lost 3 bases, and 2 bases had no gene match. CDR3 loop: CASSLTGATEAFF. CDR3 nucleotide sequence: TGTGCCAGCAGTTTGACAGGGGCTACTGAAGCTTTCTTT.

The CDR3, as DNA: TGTGCCAGCAGTGACAACGGGGGGGGGCAGTTCTTC. It yields the protein CASSDNGGGQFF. The chain is built from TRBV6-4 and TRBJ2-1; 8 bases agree with TRBD2. This CDR3 is built from 12 residues. Unmatched junction bases numbered 3, after V lost 2 bases and J lost 12 bases. In germline, CDR1 is MRHNA, CDR2 SNTAGT.

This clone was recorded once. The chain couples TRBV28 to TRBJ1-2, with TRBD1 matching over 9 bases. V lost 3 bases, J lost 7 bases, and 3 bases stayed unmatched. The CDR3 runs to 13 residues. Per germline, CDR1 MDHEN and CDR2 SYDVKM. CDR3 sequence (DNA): TGTGCCAGCAGTTTGGGACAGGGTCTTGGCTACACCTTC. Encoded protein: CASSLGQGLGYTF.

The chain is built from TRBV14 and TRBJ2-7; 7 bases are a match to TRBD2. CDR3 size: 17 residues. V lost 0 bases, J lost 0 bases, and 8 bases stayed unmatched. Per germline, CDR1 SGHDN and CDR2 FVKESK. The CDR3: CASSQDLGREGSYEQYF. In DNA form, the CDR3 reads TGTGCCAGCAGCCAAGATCTAGGGAGGGAGGGCTCCTACGAGCAGTACTTC.

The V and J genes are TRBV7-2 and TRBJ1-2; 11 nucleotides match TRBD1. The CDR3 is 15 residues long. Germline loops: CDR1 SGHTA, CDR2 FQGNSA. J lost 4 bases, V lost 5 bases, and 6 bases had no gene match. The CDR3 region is CASSRGTGGGYGYTF. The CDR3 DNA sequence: TGTGCCAGCAGCCGTGGGACAGGGGGTGGCTATGGCTACACCTTC.

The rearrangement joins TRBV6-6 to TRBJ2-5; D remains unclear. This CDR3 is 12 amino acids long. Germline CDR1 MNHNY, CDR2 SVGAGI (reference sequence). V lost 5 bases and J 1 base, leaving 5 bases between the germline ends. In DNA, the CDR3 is TGTGCCAGCAGTACAAGCCAAGAGACCCAGTACTTC. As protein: CASSTSQETQYF.

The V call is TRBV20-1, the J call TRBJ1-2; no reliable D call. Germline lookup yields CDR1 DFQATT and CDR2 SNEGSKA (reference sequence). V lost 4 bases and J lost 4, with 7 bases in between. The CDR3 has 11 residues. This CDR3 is CSATPGYGYTF. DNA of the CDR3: TGCAGTGCTACTCCAGGCTATGGCTACACCTTC.

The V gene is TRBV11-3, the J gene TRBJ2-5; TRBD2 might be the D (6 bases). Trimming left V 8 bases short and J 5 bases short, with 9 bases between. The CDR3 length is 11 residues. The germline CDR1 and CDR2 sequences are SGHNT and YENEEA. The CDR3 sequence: CASRGGETQYF. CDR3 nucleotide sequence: TGTGCCAGCCGTGGGGGGGAGACCCAGTACTTC.

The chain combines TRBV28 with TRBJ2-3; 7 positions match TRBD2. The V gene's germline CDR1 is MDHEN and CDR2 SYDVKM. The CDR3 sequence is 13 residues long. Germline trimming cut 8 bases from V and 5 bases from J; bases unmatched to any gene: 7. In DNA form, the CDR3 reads TGTGCCAGCGGGATTTGGGGGGGAGATACGCAGTATTTT. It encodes CASGIWGGDTQYF.

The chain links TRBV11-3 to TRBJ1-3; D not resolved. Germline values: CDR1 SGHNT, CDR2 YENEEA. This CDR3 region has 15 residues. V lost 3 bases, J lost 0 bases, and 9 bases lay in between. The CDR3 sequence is CASSFGFNSGNTIYF. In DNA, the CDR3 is TGTGCCAGCAGCTTTGGCTTCAACTCTGGAAACACCATATATTTT.

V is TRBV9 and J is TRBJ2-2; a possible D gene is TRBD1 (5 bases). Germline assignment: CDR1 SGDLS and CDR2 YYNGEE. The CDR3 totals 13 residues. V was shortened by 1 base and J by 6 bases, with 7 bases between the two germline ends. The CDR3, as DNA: TGTGCCAGCAGCGTAACAGGTTCCGGGGAGCTGTTTTTT. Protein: CASSVTGSGELFF.

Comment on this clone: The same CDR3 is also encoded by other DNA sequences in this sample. CDR3 loop: CASSSQETQYF. In nucleotides, the CDR3 is TGTGCCAGCTCATCCCAGGAGACCCAGTACTTC. The gene calls are TRBV18 and TRBJ2-5, with no clear D. Germline CDR1 reads KGHSH; CDR2 reads LQKENI. There are 11 residues in the CDR3. The V end was cut by 5 bases, the J end by 5 bases, with 6 bases between.

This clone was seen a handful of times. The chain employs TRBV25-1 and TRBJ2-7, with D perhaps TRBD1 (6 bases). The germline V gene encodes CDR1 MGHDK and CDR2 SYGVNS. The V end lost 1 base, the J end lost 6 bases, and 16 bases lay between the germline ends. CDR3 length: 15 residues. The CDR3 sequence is CASSEFGLGASEQYF. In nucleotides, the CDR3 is TGTGCCAGCAGTGAATTTGGACTGGGGGCCAGCGAGCAGTACTTC.

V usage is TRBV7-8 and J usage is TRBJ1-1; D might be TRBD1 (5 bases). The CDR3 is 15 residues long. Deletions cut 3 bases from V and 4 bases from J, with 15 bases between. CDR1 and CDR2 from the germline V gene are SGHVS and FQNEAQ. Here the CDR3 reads CASSFRGERGTEAFF. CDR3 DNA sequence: TGTGCCAGCAGCTTCCGGGGGGAAAGAGGCACTGAAGCTTTCTTT.

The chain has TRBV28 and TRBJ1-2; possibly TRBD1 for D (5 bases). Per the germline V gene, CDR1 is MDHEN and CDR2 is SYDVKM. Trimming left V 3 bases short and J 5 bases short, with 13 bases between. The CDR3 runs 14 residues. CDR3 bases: TGTGCCAGCAGTTTGGGGGGGAATCGGTATGGCTACACCTTC. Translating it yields CASSLGGNRYGYTF.

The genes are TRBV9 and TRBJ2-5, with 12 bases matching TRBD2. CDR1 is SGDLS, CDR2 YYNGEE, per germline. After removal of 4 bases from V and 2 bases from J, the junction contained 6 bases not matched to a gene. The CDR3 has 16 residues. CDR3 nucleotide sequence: TGTGCCAGCAGCACAGGACTAGCGGGGTCTCAAGAGACCCAGTACTTC. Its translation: CASSTGLAGSQETQYF.

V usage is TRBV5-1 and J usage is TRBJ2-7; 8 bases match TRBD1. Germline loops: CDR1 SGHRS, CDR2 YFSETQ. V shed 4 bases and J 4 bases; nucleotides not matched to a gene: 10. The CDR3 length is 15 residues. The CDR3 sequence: CASSMASGQGYEQYF. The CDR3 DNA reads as TGCGCCAGCAGCATGGCGTCCGGACAGGGTTACGAGCAGTACTTC.

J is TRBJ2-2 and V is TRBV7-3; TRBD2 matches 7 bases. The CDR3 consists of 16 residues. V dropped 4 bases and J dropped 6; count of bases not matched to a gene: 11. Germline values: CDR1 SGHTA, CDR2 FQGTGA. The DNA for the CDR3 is TGTGCCAGCAGCTCACGGGGACGGGGGGACGCCGGGGAGCTGTTTTTT. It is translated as CASSSRGRGDAGELFF.

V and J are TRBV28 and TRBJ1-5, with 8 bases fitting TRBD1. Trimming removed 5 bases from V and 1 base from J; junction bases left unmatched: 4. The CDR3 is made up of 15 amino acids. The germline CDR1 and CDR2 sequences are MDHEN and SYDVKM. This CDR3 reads CASSEDRVSNQPQHF. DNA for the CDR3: TGTGCCAGCAGTGAGGACAGGGTAAGCAATCAGCCCCAGCATTTT.

The CDR3 region is CASSLTAGNTEAFF. The CDR3 DNA reads as TGTGCCAGCAGTCTGACAGCGGGGAACACTGAAGCTTTCTTT. The chain links TRBV27 to TRBJ1-1, with D possibly TRBD1 on 5 matching bases. Germline CDR1 MNHEY, CDR2 SMNVEV (reference sequence). Trimming left V 5 bases short and J 1 base short, with 11 bases between. This CDR3 is 14 amino acids long.

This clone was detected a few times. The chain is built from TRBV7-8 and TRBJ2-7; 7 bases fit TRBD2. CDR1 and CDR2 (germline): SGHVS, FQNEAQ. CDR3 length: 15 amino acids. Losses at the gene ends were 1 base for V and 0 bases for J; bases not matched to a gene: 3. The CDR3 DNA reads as TGTGCCAGCAGCTTAGAAGCGGGGAACTCCTACGAGCAGTACTTC. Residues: CASSLEAGNSYEQYF.

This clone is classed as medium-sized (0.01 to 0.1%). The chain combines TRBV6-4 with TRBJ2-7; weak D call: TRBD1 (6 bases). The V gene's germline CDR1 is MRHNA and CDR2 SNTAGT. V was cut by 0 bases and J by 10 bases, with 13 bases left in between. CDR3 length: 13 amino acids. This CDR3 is CASSDSDRGYQYF. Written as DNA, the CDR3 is TGTGCCAGCAGTGACTCCGATAGGGGGTACCAGTACTTC.

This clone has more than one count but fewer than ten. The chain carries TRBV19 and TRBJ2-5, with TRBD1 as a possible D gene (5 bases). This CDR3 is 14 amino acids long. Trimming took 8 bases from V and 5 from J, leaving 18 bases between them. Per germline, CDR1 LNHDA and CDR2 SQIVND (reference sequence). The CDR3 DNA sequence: TGTGCCAGTCACCGCAGGGATAAGCTGGAGACCCAGTACTTC. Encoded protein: CASHRRDKLETQYF.

CDR3 sequence: CASSRSGQGIRGYTF. The CDR3 DNA sequence: TGTGCCAGTAGTAGGAGCGGACAGGGGATTCGGGGCTACACCTTC. The chain employs TRBV19 and TRBJ1-2; TRBD1 agrees at 9 bases. The CDR3 contains 15 residues. Germline V lookup: CDR1 LNHDA, CDR2 SQIVND (reference sequence). Trimming removed 4 bases from V and 8 bases from J; junction bases left unmatched: 11.

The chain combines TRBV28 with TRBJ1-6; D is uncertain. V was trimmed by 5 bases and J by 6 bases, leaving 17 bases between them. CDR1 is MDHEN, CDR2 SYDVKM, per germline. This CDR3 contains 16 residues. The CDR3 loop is CASSPYPPTFNSPLHF. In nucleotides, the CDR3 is TGTGCCAGCAGTCCTTACCCCCCCACTTTTAATTCACCCCTCCACTTT.

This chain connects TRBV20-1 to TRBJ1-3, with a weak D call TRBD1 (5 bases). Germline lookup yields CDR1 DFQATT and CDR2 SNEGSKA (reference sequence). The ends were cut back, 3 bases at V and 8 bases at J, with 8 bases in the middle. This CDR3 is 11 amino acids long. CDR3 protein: CSASRGDTIYF. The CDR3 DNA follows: TGCAGTGCTAGTCGGGGGGACACCATATATTTT.

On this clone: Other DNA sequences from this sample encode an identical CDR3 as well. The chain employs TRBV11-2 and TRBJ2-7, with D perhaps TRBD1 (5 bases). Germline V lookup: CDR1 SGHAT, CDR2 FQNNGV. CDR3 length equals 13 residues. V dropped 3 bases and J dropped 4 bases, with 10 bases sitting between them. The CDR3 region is CASSFAGSYEQYF. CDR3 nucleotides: TGTGCCAGCAGCTTCGCAGGGTCTTACGAGCAGTACTTC. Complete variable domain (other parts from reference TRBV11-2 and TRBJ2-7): EAGVAQSPRYKIIEKRQSVAFWCNPISGHATLYWYQQILGQGPKLLIQFQNNGVVDDSQLPKDRFSAERLKGVDSTLKIQPAKLEDSAVYLCASSFAGSYEQYFGPGTRLTVT.

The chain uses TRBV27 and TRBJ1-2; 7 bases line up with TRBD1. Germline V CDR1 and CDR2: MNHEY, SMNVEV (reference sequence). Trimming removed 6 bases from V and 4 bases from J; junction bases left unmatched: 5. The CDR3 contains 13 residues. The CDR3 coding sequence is TGTGCCAGCAGCTACGCAGGGGGCTATGGCTACACCTTC. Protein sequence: CASSYAGGYGYTF.